The rows below give T cell receptor beta chains drawn from one sample of a study of naive and memory T cell subsets. TCRdb used MiXCR to reprocess the UMI-ligation and nested PCR reads, holding one entry per CDR3 protein. The data hold about 85,000 distinct CDR3 sequences, with about an eighth observed a single time. Sequenced sample: central memory CD4+ T cells from blood. Receptors were obtained from a human donor in good health. CDR3s include the opening cysteine and the closing phenylalanine or tryptophan. D genes are given only for firm matches. Rows may omit the clone size; those that give it use once, few, many or a size class.

>few|TRBV12-3/TRBV12-4|TRBJ1-4|TRBD1
TGTGCCAGCCGACAGGGGGCCTTGGCTAATGAAAAACTGTTTTTT
CASRQGALANEKLFF
>NA|TRBV12-3/TRBV12-4|TRBJ1-5|TRBD1
TGTGCCAGCAGTCAGGACAGGGGGCAGAATCAGCCCCAGCATTTT
CASSQDRGQNQPQHF
>few|TRBV5-5|TRBJ2-1|NA
TGTGCCAGCACCCCCTCTTTTGCCGGTGAGCAGTTCTTC
CASTPSFAGEQFF
>NA|TRBV2|TRBJ2-1|TRBD1
TGTGCCAGCAGTCGACAGGGGGCGAACGCTCCTTTAGGAAATGAGCAGTTCTTC
CASSRQGANAPLGNEQFF
>NA|TRBV7-2|TRBJ1-2|NA
TGTGCCAGCAGTACATTTACCGACGATGGCTACACCTTC
CASSTFTDDGYTF
>NA|TRBV5-1|TRBJ2-5|TRBD1
TGCGCCAGCAGCCCGGACAGGGATAGGGCCGGGCAGACCCAGTACTTC
CASSPDRDRAGQTQYF
>few|TRBV6-2/TRBV6-3|TRBJ2-1|TRBD2
TGTGCCAGCAGTTACGAGCGGGAGAATGAGCAGTTCTTC
CASSYERENEQFF
>few|TRBV9|TRBJ2-2|TRBD2
TGTGCCAGCACCCGTAGTCCTAGCGGGAGCACCGGGGAGCTGTTTTTT
CASTRSPSGSTGELFF
>once|TRBV18|TRBJ2-1|NA
TGTGCCAGCTCACCAGGGCTCGGGGACTCCTACAATGAGCAGTTCTTC
CASSPGLGDSYNEQFF
>many|TRBV6-1|TRBJ2-1|TRBD2
TGTGCCAGCAGTGACTATACCGGGACTAGCTCAGCCAATGAGCAGTTCTTC
CASSDYTGTSSANEQFF
>few|TRBV20-1|TRBJ1-1|NA
TGCAGTGCTAGCAGTCAGGCGGTGAACACTGAAGCTTTCTTT
CSASSQAVNTEAFF
>many|TRBV19|TRBJ2-3|TRBD1
TGTGCCAGTAGTGGGGGACAGAGTGCGTATACGCAGTATTTT
CASSGGQSAYTQYF
>many|TRBV20-1|TRBJ2-2|TRBD2
TGCCGACGAATGGAGCGGGAGACCGGGGAGCTGTTTTTT
CRRMERETGELFF
>NA|TRBV12-3/TRBV12-4|TRBJ2-3|TRBD1
TGTGCCAGCAGTCTCGGACAGGGGGCAGATACGCAGTATTTT
CASSLGQGADTQYF
>NA|TRBV3-1|TRBJ2-5|TRBD2
TGTGCCAGCAACCCGGGACTAGCGGGAGGGCAAGAGACCCAGTACTTC
CASNPGLAGGQETQYF
>NA|TRBV5-5|TRBJ2-3|TRBD2
TGTGCCAGCAGCTTTGGTCTAGCGGGAGGGTCTCGCACAGATACGCAGTATTTT
CASSFGLAGGSRTDTQYF
>many|TRBV12-3/TRBV12-4|TRBJ2-5|TRBD1
TGTGCCAGCAGCCCAATGTGGACAGGGGGAGAGACCCAGTACTTC
CASSPMWTGGETQYF
>few|TRBV30|TRBJ1-1|NA
TGTGCCTGGAGCCTCCAATTAGAAGCTTTCTTT
CAWSLQLEAFF
>few|TRBV7-9|TRBJ1-5|NA
TGTGCCAGCAGCTATTATAGCAATCAGCCCCAGCATTTT
CASSYYSNQPQHF